The 18 T cell receptor beta chains in this list originate from one sample, sequenced in a study of chemoradiotherapy in HPV16-positive cancers. Method: immunoSEQ multiplex PCR; TCRdb's copy keeps in-frame clones and lacks some. Of over 14,000 clones listed, just under 80% are singletons. Sampling was performed from a patient who underwent chemoradiotherapy. The source is a human donor with HPV-associated anogenital cancer.

The V and J genes are TRBV29-1 and TRBJ2-3; D perhaps matches TRBD1 (6 bases). The CDR3 loop spans 14 amino acids. Germline V gene lookup returns CDR1 SQVTM and CDR2 ANQGSEA. V dropped 4 bases and J dropped 1 base, with 12 bases sitting between them. The CDR3 reads CSVGHRVGTDTQYF. The CDR3 DNA reads as TGCAGCGTTGGTCACAGGGTTGGCACAGATACGCAGTATTTT.

The rearrangement links TRBV10-3 to TRBJ1-1, with a tentative D call TRBD1 (6 bases). Trimming shortened V by 4 bases and J by 1 base, and 10 bases separated the two germline ends. Germline V gives CDR1 ENHRY, CDR2 SYGVKD. The length of the CDR3 is 14 residues. CDR3 nucleotide sequence: TGTGCCATCAGTGTCGGACAGAAGAACACTGAAGCTTTCTTT. This sequence encodes CAISVGQKNTEAFF.

This chain joins TRBV18 and TRBJ2-7; D is ambiguous. From germline, CDR1 is KGHSH and CDR2 LQKENI. CDR3 length: 12 residues. V was clipped by 5 bases and J by 4 bases, with 9 bases between them. For the CDR3, the DNA is TGTGCCAGCTCATCAAACCAATACGAGCAGTACTTC. This encodes CASSSNQYEQYF.

The V gene is TRBV21-1, the J gene TRBJ2-1. TRBV21-1 is classified as a pseudogene. CDR3 length equals 11 residues. The CDR3 bases are TGTGCCAGCAGCGCACACAATGAGCAGTTCTTC. It is translated as CASSAHNEQFF.

A single count supports this clone. V is TRBV29-1 and J is TRBJ2-7; 7 nucleotides line up with TRBD1. The V segment lost 0 bases and the J segment 2 bases; nucleotides outside the gene matches: 4. The CDR3 has 14 residues. CDR1 is SQVTM, CDR2 ANQGSEA, per germline. CDR3 in DNA: TGCAGCGTTGAAGATGCGGACAGGCCCTACGAGCAGTACTTC. This gives the protein CSVEDADRPYEQYF.

J is TRBJ1-1 and V is TRBV6-6, with TRBD1 as a possible D gene (5 bases). CDR3 length: 13 amino acids. Germline-derived CDR1 and CDR2 are MNHNY and SVGAGI (reference sequence). V was trimmed by 8 bases and J by 0 bases, leaving 10 bases between them. The CDR3 region is CASVLGLNTEAFF. Here the CDR3 DNA reads TGTGCCAGCGTATTGGGACTGAACACTGAAGCTTTCTTT.

The J gene is TRBJ1-3, the V gene TRBV5-4, with unresolved D. The germline CDR1 and CDR2 sequences are SGHNT and YYREEE (reference sequence). This CDR3 is built from 13 residues. V was clipped by 4 bases and J by 3 bases, with 8 bases between them. CDR3 in amino acids: CASSPPGGNTIYF. CDR3 DNA sequence: TGTGCCAGCAGCCCCCCGGGTGGAAACACCATATATTTT.

The gene calls are TRBV27 and TRBJ2-7; D possibly uses TRBD1 or TRBD2 (6 bases each). V was pared by 2 bases and J by 5 bases, with 16 bases between. The germline gives CDR1 MNHEY, CDR2 SMNVEV (reference sequence). The CDR3 extends over 15 amino acids. CDR3 sequence (DNA): TGTGCCAGCAGTTTAGGGTCCAGGGGAGGTAACGAGCAGTACTTC. Translation: CASSLGSRGGNEQYF.

This clone was recorded only once. The chain's CDR3 is CASSPGQGNSPLHF. The CDR3 DNA follows: TGCGCCAGCAGCCCGGGACAGGGTAATTCACCCCTCCACTTT. J is TRBJ1-6 and V is TRBV5-1; 9 bases fit TRBD1. V lost 4 bases, J lost 6 bases, and 2 bases stayed unmatched. Per the germline V gene, CDR1 is SGHRS and CDR2 is YFSETQ. CDR3 size: 14 residues.

The rearrangement joins TRBV4-3 to TRBJ1-1; D uncertain. The CDR3 is 15 amino acids. The germline V and J ends were trimmed by 0 bases and 0 bases, with 8 bases remaining between them. The germline V gene encodes CDR1 LGHNA and CDR2 YSLEER. The CDR3 nucleotides read TGCGCCAGCAGCCAAGAACCCGTTATGAACACTGAAGCTTTCTTT. Translation gives CASSQEPVMNTEAFF.

About this clone: A junction boundary mismatches the germline segment, possibly from a read error. This chain links TRBV6-5 with TRBJ2-1, with D perhaps matching TRBD2 (7 bases). This CDR3 region has 13 residues. CDR1 MNHEY and CDR2 SVGAGI come from the germline V gene. The CDR3 here is CVAGGQHYNEQFF. The CDR3 DNA reads as TGCGTTGCCGGGGGGCAGCACTACAATGAGCAGTTCTTC.

To note about this clone: The junction differs from germline at one of its ends, possibly a read error. The rearrangement links TRBV5-1 to TRBJ2-7; TRBD2 aligns across 8 bases. CDR1 is SGHRS and CDR2 is YFSETQ in the germline V gene. The CDR3 consists of 15 residues. CDR3 loop: CASSLGLGSSYEQYF. CDR3 nucleotide sequence: TGCGCCAGCAGTTTGGGACTAGGTTCCTCCTACGAGCAGTACTTC.

CDR3 sequence (DNA): TGTGCCAGCTCACCTACCAGGAACGTACAAGAGACCCAGTACTTC. Translating gives CASSPTRNVQETQYF. The V call is TRBV18, the J call TRBJ2-5, with D unclear. This CDR3 contains 15 residues. V lost 3 bases and J lost 2, with 13 bases in between. Germline V gene lookup returns CDR1 KGHSH and CDR2 LQKENI.

The V and J genes are TRBV6-5 and TRBJ1-2; tentative D call: TRBD1 (5 bases). CDR1 MNHEY and CDR2 SVGAGI come from the germline V gene. The V end lost 2 bases, the J end lost 7 bases, and 11 bases lay between the germline ends. The CDR3 is made up of 13 amino acids. The CDR3 DNA reads as TGTGCCAGCAGTTACGGTCGGGGGGTTGGCTACACCTTC. Translating it yields CASSYGRGVGYTF.

This chain joins TRBV11-2 and TRBJ2-2; D call uncertain. Germline values: CDR1 SGHAT, CDR2 FQNNGV. This CDR3 contains 12 residues. The germline V and J ends were trimmed by 11 bases and 5 bases, with 12 bases remaining between them. The CDR3 DNA sequence: TGTGCCGCCGGCGCTCAAACCGGGGAGCTGTTTTTT. Translated, it gives CAAGAQTGELFF.

This clone was found once. This rearrangement joins TRBV6-1 to TRBJ2-1, with 10 bases lining up with TRBD2. Germline V lookup: CDR1 MNHNS, CDR2 SASEGT. J gave up 5 bases and V 2 bases, and 6 bases lay outside the gene matches. The CDR3 has 16 residues. The CDR3 bases are TGTGCCAGCAGTGAACGGGCTAGCGGGGGTAACAATGAGCAGTTCTTC. Translation gives CASSERASGGNNEQFF.

The rearrangement links TRBV7-8 to TRBJ2-7; possible D gene TRBD1, 5 bases. Trimming took 2 bases from V and 6 from J, leaving 14 bases between them. Germline loops: CDR1 SGHVS, CDR2 FQNEAQ. The CDR3 sequence is 14 residues long. CDR3 nucleotide sequence: TGTGCCAGCAGCTTAAAGTCCCAGGGTGCCGAGCAGTACTTC. Protein product: CASSLKSQGAEQYF.

This clone was seen more than once but under ten times. The gene calls are TRBV7-9 and TRBJ2-2, with D possibly TRBD1 on 5 matching bases. The CDR3 has 14 residues. V was cut by 0 bases and J by 3 bases, with 5 bases left in between. In germline, CDR1 is SEHNR, CDR2 FQNEAQ (reference sequence). The CDR3 coding sequence is TGTGCCAGCAGCTTAGCACAGGACACCGGGGAGCTGTTTTTT. It yields the protein CASSLAQDTGELFF.